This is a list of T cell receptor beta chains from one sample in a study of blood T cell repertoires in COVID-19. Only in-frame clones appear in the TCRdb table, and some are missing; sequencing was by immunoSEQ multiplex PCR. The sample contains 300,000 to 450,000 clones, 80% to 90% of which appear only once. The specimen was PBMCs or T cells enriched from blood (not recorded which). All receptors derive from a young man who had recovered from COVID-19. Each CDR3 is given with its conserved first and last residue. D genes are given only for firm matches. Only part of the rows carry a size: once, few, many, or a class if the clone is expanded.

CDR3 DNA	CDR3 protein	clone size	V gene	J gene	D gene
TGTGCCAGCAGTTTCGGACAGAACACTGAAGCTTTCTTT	CASSFGQNTEAFF	NA	TRBV12-3/TRBV12-4	TRBJ1-1	NA
TGTGCCAGCAGCTGGAGGGTTGGGGCTAATGAAAAACTGTTTTTT	CASSWRVGANEKLFF	NA	TRBV7-6	TRBJ1-4	NA
TGTGCCAGCAGTGAGGCGGGGACCGGGGAGCTGTTTTTT	CASSEAGTGELFF	NA	TRBV2	TRBJ2-2	NA
TGCAGCGTTAGCGGGTCGAACACCGGGGAGCTGTTTTTT	CSVSGSNTGELFF	NA	TRBV29-1	TRBJ2-2	NA
TGTGCCATCCGAGGGAGCAACTATGGCTACACCTTC	CAIRGSNYGYTF	NA	TRBV28	TRBJ1-2	NA
TGTGCCACCAGCAGAGGAATTGTGGCGGGCGTGAACACCGGGGAGCTGTTTTTT	CATSRGIVAGVNTGELFF	NA	TRBV15	TRBJ2-2	NA
TGTGCCAGCAGCAATACTCCGGGACTAGAAACCGGGGAGCTGTTTTTT	CASSNTPGLETGELFF	NA	TRBV7-2	TRBJ2-2	TRBD2
TGTGCCAGCAGGATACTAACTGAAGCTTTCTTT	CASRILTEAFF	NA	TRBV2	TRBJ1-1	NA
TGTGCCAGCAGCCCCTTTATGGGAGGGCGCGCGGTAGGACCCCTCCACTTT	CASSPFMGGRAVGPLHF	NA	TRBV5-8	TRBJ1-6	NA
TGTGCCAGCAGCCCAGGGGGTAGCGGGGGGAAAACCTACGAGCAGTACTTC	CASSPGGSGGKTYEQYF	NA	TRBV7-9	TRBJ2-7	TRBD2
TGTGCCAGCAGCTTAAATCCCTGGACTAGCGGGACCACAGATACGCAGTATTTT	CASSLNPWTSGTTDTQYF	NA	TRBV7-3	TRBJ2-3	TRBD2
TGTGCCAGCAGTCACGGACAGGGTGGATCCTACGAGCAGTACTTC	CASSHGQGGSYEQYF	NA	TRBV6-5	TRBJ2-7	TRBD1
TGTGCCAGCAGCCCCTCAGGGAATCAGCCCCAGCATTTT	CASSPSGNQPQHF	NA	TRBV7-3	TRBJ1-5	NA
TGCAGCGTTGTCCCAGGGATCTATGAGCAGTTCTTC	CSVVPGIYEQFF	NA	TRBV29-1	TRBJ2-1	NA
TGTGCCATCAGTGGGCAGGGCAGGACCAATCAGCCCCAGCATTTT	CAISGQGRTNQPQHF	NA	TRBV10-3	TRBJ1-5	NA
TGTGCCAGCAGCCAGGGACTAGCTCTTGAGCAGTACTTC	CASSQGLALEQYF	NA	TRBV2	TRBJ2-7	TRBD2
TGTGCCAGCAGCCAAGGGACAGTCGATCAGCCCCAGCATTTT	CASSQGTVDQPQHF	NA	TRBV3-1/TRBV3-2	TRBJ1-5	NA
TGTGCCAGCAGCCAGGCGGACAGGGGGCCCTATGGCTACACCTTC	CASSQADRGPYGYTF	NA	TRBV3-1/TRBV3-2	TRBJ1-2	TRBD1
TGTGCCAGCAGCTTATCCGGGGGCTACGAGCAGTACTTC	CASSLSGGYEQYF	NA	TRBV7-2	TRBJ2-7	NA
TGTGCCTGGGGGGAGGGCCGCTATGAGCAGTTCTTC	CAWGEGRYEQFF	few	TRBV30	TRBJ2-1	TRBD2
TGCGCCAGCAGTGAGTCGATTTTGGGAGATGGCACTGAAGCTTTCTTT	CASSESILGDGTEAFF	NA	TRBV10-2	TRBJ1-1	NA
TGTGCCAGCACCCCCAATGCCGGGGAGCTGTTTTTT	CASTPNAGELFF	NA	TRBV7-6	TRBJ2-2	NA
TGTGCCAGTAGTATACGGGGGGGCCCCCGTGAGCAGTTCTTC	CASSIRGGPREQFF	NA	TRBV19	TRBJ2-1	TRBD2
TGTGCCAGCAGTTCGACCGGGACAGGGTTCGCTGAAGCTTTCTTT	CASSSTGTGFAEAFF	NA	TRBV28	TRBJ1-1	TRBD1